This T cell receptor (beta chain) appears in the sequencing data of a study of blood T cell repertoires in COVID-19 (dated by TCRdb to about 2020). In the study overall: The collaborator samples originated in the United States, Italy and Spain and spanned the acute and convalescent phases of COVID-19. The prospective study material was composed of cDNA or gDNA derived from T cells, B-cell-depleted T cells, or PBMCs. Subjects who had been exposed to COVID-19, were actively infected with it, or had recovered from it provided the deeply sampled blood TCRbeta repertoires that made up the dataset. The repertoires were released in a freely available public database meant as a resource for research on the immune response to SARS-CoV-2. Samples came from the ongoing ImmuneRACE study (first 160 participants) plus 1,254 subjects from 6 global collaborators. Nearly every sample came with metadata listing a de-identified subject ID, COVID-19 status, age in years and sex. Where available, HLA class I and class II types were taken from metadata supplied by the sample provider and were not determined by assay-based typing. The full study reports these points: How much clinical and demographic metadata was included differed by source and by participant, and the metadata was provided uncurated.

Whole blood was collected in K2EDTA tubes by collaborating institutions according to the institutions' own protocols. For TCRbeta analysis, collaborator samples were shipped as frozen whole blood, as isolated PBMCs, or as DNA extracted from either sample type. The immunoSEQ Assay, a bias-controlled multiplex PCR, was used to amplify TCRbeta CDR3 regions from genomic DNA. On the study's bioinformatics: The number of nucleated cells in each sample was estimated from the amplification of reference gene primers within the assay. Sequence reads were collapsed and filtered to measure the absolute abundance of every unique TCRbeta CDR3 rearrangement. Productive Simpson clonality was computed per sample as the square root of Simpson's diversity index over productive rearrangements. This is the immuneACCESS table as TCRdb keeps it, with only in-frame sequences that have V and J called. A part of the clones is gone; compared with another copy, unresolved V genes explain less than half, and the rest is unexplained. V, J and clone size reflect that table, while D and trimming were determined from the DNA. In this sample the table shows over 300,000 clones, about 90% of which occur a single time. Together, the top ten hold 5% to 8.5% of the sample.

The germline V gene sets CDR1 to SQVTM and CDR2 to ANQGSEA. Reading from cysteine to phenylalanine, the CDR3 counts 12 amino acids. Only the CDR3 DNA is retained, 36 bases long and in frame from the first base. Concerning this clone itself: No cognate antigen has been identified for it. The germline gene is not matched at one end of the junction; a read error may be the cause.

The origin of this receptor is a man younger than 35 with active or convalescent COVID-19. This sequence uses TRBV29-1 and TRBJ1-1, with TRBD1 as a weak D call on 5 bases. Source material: peripheral blood. Here the CDR3 is given as CSGGGLGPDAFF. The nucleotides are TGCAGCGGGGGGGGTTTGGGCCCTGATGCTTTCTTT. The CDR3 plus the reference TRBV29-1 and TRBJ1-1 genes for the other parts give the full variable domain: SAVISQKPSRDICQRGTSLTIQCQVDSQVTMMFWYRQQPGQSLTLIATANQGSEATYESGFVIDKFPISRPNLTFSTLTVSNMSPEDSSIYLCSGGGLGPDAFFGQGTRLTVV.